This T cell receptor (beta chain) was profiled in a study of blood T cell repertoires in COVID-19. Study overall: Specimens from acute and convalescent COVID-19 originated in the United States, Italy and Spain.

In the authors' methods: Estimation of nucleated cell counts was performed using reference gene primer amplification. Sequenced by immunoSEQ multiplex PCR; TCRdb stores in-frame clones only, minus some. For V, J and clone size, that table is used; D and trimming come from the DNA. The sample contains some 260,000 clones, around 90% of which appear only once. Patients of the Seattle cohort, enrolled during active infection, were followed longitudinally. Germline V gene data show CDR1 as MNHEY and CDR2 as SVGAGI. Trimming removed 2 bases from V and 5 bases from J; junction bases left unmatched: 2. The CDR3 runs 14 residues. Only one count was recorded for this clone.

The chain links TRBV6-5 to TRBJ2-5; 10 positions match TRBD2. Material for sequencing was peripheral blood. This receptor was obtained from a woman aged 70-85 years with COVID-19, enrolled during active disease. This chain's CDR3 is CASSYRLAGETQYF. The CDR3 DNA is TGTGCCAGCAGTTACAGACTAGCGGGCGAGACCCAGTACTTC.